Below are 18 T cell receptor beta chains sequenced from a single sample in a study of TIL therapy for anti-PD-1-resistant metastatic lung cancer. This was the immunoSEQ v3 assay. Produced via immunoSEQ multiplex PCR; TCRdb's table is partial and in-frame only. The sample has 95,000 or so clones; 55% to 75% are singletons. As to time point: pre-treatment sample, taken before nivolumab and TIL therapy. Pleural nodules or supraclavicular lymph nodes made up most of the excised metastases sampled. Sample: tumor tissue, taken at baseline. These receptors were taken from a person aged 25-85 years with non-small cell lung cancer.

The chain carries TRBV7-9 and TRBJ1-3, with 10 bases lining up with TRBD1. From germline, CDR1 is SEHNR and CDR2 FQNEAQ (reference sequence). Trimming removed 6 bases from V and 8 bases from J; junction bases left unmatched: 7. The CDR3 is 14 residues long. The DNA of the CDR3 is TGTGCCAGCAGTTTGACAGGGGGCGCGGACACCATATATTTT. Protein sequence: CASSLTGGADTIYF.

This rearrangement joins TRBV4-1 to TRBJ1-2, with D possibly being TRBD1 (5 bases). Trimming cost V 0 bases and J 4 bases, with 18 bases left between them. The CDR3 extends over 17 amino acids. The germline gives CDR1 MGHRA, CDR2 YSYEKL. CDR3 DNA: TGCGCCAGCAGCCAAGATCAAGCCGAGAAACAGGTCTATGGCTACACCTTC. Translated: CASSQDQAEKQVYGYTF.

This sequence joins TRBV5-6 and TRBJ1-1; D is unclear. Germline lookup yields CDR1 SGHDT and CDR2 YYEEEE. This CDR3 is 13 amino acids long. With 4 bases removed from V and 1 base from J, the gap between germline ends came to 8 bases. The DNA for the CDR3 is TGTGCCAGCAGCCGATCCCGGAACACTGAAGCTTTCTTT. Its translation is CASSRSRNTEAFF.

This clone was detected ten times or more. The gene calls are TRBV6-5 and TRBJ2-1; the D is unclear. Trimming removed 0 bases at V and 4 bases at J, with 13 bases between. The germline CDR1 and CDR2 sequences are MNHEY and SVGAGI. There are 16 residues in the CDR3. The CDR3 spells CASSYSGHTQYNEQFF. CDR3 in DNA: TGTGCCAGCAGTTACTCAGGCCATACCCAATACAATGAGCAGTTCTTC.

This clone was counted only a few times. This chain links TRBV6-2 or TRBV6-3 with TRBJ2-1; the match to TRBD2 covers 7 bases. The germline V gene encodes CDR1 MNHEY and CDR2 SVGEGT. The V segment lost 5 bases and the J segment 2 bases; nucleotides outside the gene matches: 9. The CDR3 consists of 16 residues. Here the CDR3 DNA reads TGTGCCAGCAGTGCCCTCGTAGCGGGTACCTACAATGAGCAGTTCTTC. Translating gives CASSALVAGTYNEQFF.

Points on this clone: Sequence at one end of the junction differs from germline and may be a read error. This rearrangement joins TRBV5-1 to TRBJ2-5; D is undetermined. CDR1 and CDR2 (germline): SGHRS, YFSETQ. The CDR3 sequence is 12 residues long. CDR3 in DNA: TGCGCCAGCAGAAATAACCAGGAGACCCAGTACTTC. This sequence encodes CASRNNQETQYF. Combining the CDR3 with reference TRBV5-1 and TRBJ2-5 gives the whole variable domain KAGVTQTPRYLIKTRGQQVTLSCSPISGHRSVSWYQQTPGQGLQFLFEYFSETQRNKGNFPGRFSGRQFSNSRSEMNVSTLELGDSALYLCASRNNQETQYFGPGTRLLVL.

The chain combines TRBV12-3 or TRBV12-4 with TRBJ2-7; D possibly corresponds to TRBD2 (5 bases). Deletions cut 6 bases from V and 1 base from J, with 7 bases between. The length of the CDR3 is 12 residues. The chain's CDR3 is CASRSGSYEQYF. CDR3 DNA sequence: TGTGCCAGCAGGTCGGGGTCCTACGAGCAGTACTTC.

This clone was counted only a few times. This chain connects TRBV13 to TRBJ2-7, with 9 bases that match TRBD2. This CDR3 has 13 amino acids. Germline CDR1 and CDR2: PRHDT and FYEKMQ (reference sequence). The V and J ends lost 2 bases and 7 bases, in that order; junction bases with no gene match: 3. CDR3: CASSLRSGSEQYF. The CDR3 DNA reads as TGTGCCAGCAGCTTACGTAGCGGGAGTGAGCAGTACTTC.

The gene calls are TRBV28 and TRBJ2-5; unclear D gene. The CDR3 totals 13 residues. V lost 5 bases and J lost 1, with 8 bases in between. CDR1 is MDHEN and CDR2 is SYDVKM in the germline V gene. For the CDR3, the DNA is TGTGCCAGCAGTCCAGGCTCCCAAGAGACCCAGTACTTC. It yields the protein CASSPGSQETQYF.

This clone occurred many times. The chain carries TRBV5-6 and TRBJ2-7; maybe TRBD1 (6 bases). V was shortened by 2 bases and J by 1 base, with 16 bases between the two germline ends. The germline V gene has CDR1 SGHDT and CDR2 YYEEEE. There are 16 residues in the CDR3. DNA for the CDR3: TGTGCCAGCAGCTTTGTCTCTCAGGACAGTTCCTACGAGCAGTACTTC. Its protein product is CASSFVSQDSSYEQYF.

This clone was seen only a few times. The chain joins TRBV7-6 to TRBJ2-2; TRBD1 might be the D (5 bases). Germline-derived CDR1 and CDR2 are SGHVS and FNYEAQ. V was trimmed by 2 bases and J by 6 bases, leaving 7 bases between them. This CDR3 is 13 amino acids long. Here the CDR3 reads CASSLRGSGELFF. CDR3 in DNA: TGTGCCAGCAGCTTAAGGGGTTCCGGGGAGCTGTTTTTT.

The CDR3 sequence is CASSPPLAGGWDEQFF. The DNA for the CDR3 is TGTGCCAGCTCACCACCGCTAGCGGGGGGCTGGGATGAGCAGTTCTTC. V gene TRBV18 combines with J gene TRBJ2-1, with 11 bases aligning to TRBD2. Germline V CDR1 and CDR2: KGHSH, LQKENI. J was trimmed by 8 bases and V by 0 bases; bases with no gene match: 6. CDR3 length: 16 residues.

This clone was picked up one time. The V and J genes are TRBV7-9 and TRBJ2-1; TRBD2 matches at 14 bases. Per the germline V gene, CDR1 is SEHNR and CDR2 is FQNEAQ (reference sequence). After removal of 4 bases from V and 10 bases from J, the junction contained 6 bases not matched to a gene. The CDR3 spans 15 residues. CDR3 bases: TGTGCCAGCAGCTCCGGACTAGCGGGAGGAGAGGAGCAGTTCTTC. Protein product: CASSSGLAGGEEQFF.

The rearrangement links TRBV18 to TRBJ2-2; tentatively, D is TRBD1 (5 bases). Germline CDR1 reads KGHSH; CDR2 reads LQKENI. The CDR3 sequence is 16 residues long. V lost 2 bases, J lost 1 base, and 11 bases lay in between. The CDR3 here is CASSPSPQGNTGELFF. Written as DNA, the CDR3 is TGTGCCAGCTCACCAAGCCCTCAGGGGAACACCGGGGAGCTGTTTTTT. Based on the CDR3 plus reference TRBV18 and TRBJ2-2, the full variable domain is NAGVMQNPRHLVRRRGQEARLRCSPMKGHSHVYWYRQLPEEGLKFMVYLQKENIIDESGMPKERFSAEFPKEGPSILRIQQVVRGDSAAYFCASSPSPQGNTGELFFGEGSRLTVL.

This chain uses TRBV15 with TRBJ1-5; D is perhaps TRBD1 (6 bases). Per germline, CDR1 LNHNV and CDR2 YYDKDF (reference sequence). Deletions cut 4 bases from V and 0 bases from J, with 13 bases between. The CDR3 is 16 residues long. The CDR3 region is CATSIKRGFSNQPQHF. The CDR3 coding sequence is TGTGCCACCAGCATAAAAAGGGGGTTTAGCAATCAGCCCCAGCATTTT.

This clone was seen only a few times. This chain links TRBV7-9 with TRBJ2-2; D is possibly TRBD1 (6 bases). Per germline, CDR1 SEHNR and CDR2 FQNEAQ (reference sequence). The CDR3 has 17 residues. V lost 4 bases, J lost 5 bases, and 20 bases lay in between. CDR3 sequence: CASSSNTGTPGTGELFF. The CDR3 bases are TGTGCCAGCAGCTCAAATACCGGGACACCTGGAACCGGGGAGCTGTTTTTT.

The gene calls are TRBV7-9 and TRBJ2-7; 10 bases are a match to TRBD2. This CDR3 spans 15 amino acids. Per germline, CDR1 SEHNR and CDR2 FQNEAQ (reference sequence). Germline trimming cut 4 bases from V and 6 bases from J; bases unmatched to any gene: 9. The CDR3 sequence: CASSSPSSGGREQYF. In DNA, the CDR3 is TGTGCCAGCAGCTCCCCCTCTAGCGGGGGCCGCGAGCAGTACTTC.

V gene TRBV4-2 combines with J gene TRBJ2-7; 9 bases agree with TRBD1. From germline, CDR1 is LGHNA and CDR2 YNFKEQ. The CDR3 runs to 14 residues. After removal of 4 bases from V and 3 bases from J, the junction contained 4 bases not matched to a gene. CDR3 nucleotides: TGTGCCAGCAGCCCTATGACAGGGGGCTACGAGCAGTACTTC. It yields the protein CASSPMTGGYEQYF.